The TCR beta chain described here comes from a study of memory CD4+ T cells and cytomegalovirus serostatus. Across the study: Donors were healthy Belgian adults, 10 or so CMV seropositive and approximately 23 seronegative. Regarding the study as a whole: About two fifths of the roughly 150 known CMV-associated TCRbeta sequences appeared in CD4+ memory.

This clone was seen a few times. The antigen is unknown. The data were produced by immunoSEQ multiplex PCR, yet TCRdb's version contains in-frame clones alone and is incomplete. The sample lists about 67,000 clones; about 76% were seen once. Single viable CD3+CD4+CD8-CD45RO+ cells were sorted as the memory CD4+ T cells. Trimming took 6 bases from V and 4 from J; bases not matched to a gene: 3. This CDR3 contains 13 residues. Germline loops: CDR1 SQVTM, CDR2 ANQGSEA. The receptor comes from an adult in good health and CMV-seropositive. The chain joins TRBV29-1 to TRBJ1-3; 10 bases match TRBD1. Material: memory CD4+ T cells from blood. CDR3 loop: CSVGQGKGNTIYF. The CDR3 region has the DNA TGCAGCGTGGGACAGGGGAAGGGAAACACCATATATTTT.